This T cell receptor (beta chain) came from a study of PD-1 blockade in classical Hodgkin lymphoma. Comment on this clone: The antigen is undetermined.

Repertoires were generated with immunoSEQ multiplex PCR, while TCRdb's copy carries only in-frame clones and drops some. Among tens of thousands of clones listed, roughly 88% were seen once. J lost 7 bases, V lost 5 bases, and 9 bases had no gene match. The CDR3 extends over 14 amino acids. CDR1 and CDR2 (germline): SGHTA, FQGNSA. Following autologous stem cell transplantation, relapse occurred in every patient, and exposure to brentuximab vedotin varied. Study results and caveats: Lower baseline TCR diversity marked trial partial responders and progressors. While CD8+ TCR diversity did not rise significantly by C4D1, CD4+ TCR diversity did.

V and J are TRBV7-2 and TRBJ2-5; 8 bases line up with TRBD2. The sequencing here drew on peripheral blood mononuclear cells (PBMCs), taken before the second cycle of nivolumab. This clonotype was obtained from a human donor with classical Hodgkin lymphoma. The CDR3 DNA is TGTGCCAGCAGCCCGCGGGAGGAAGGTGGGACCCAGTACTTC. This codes for CASSPREEGGTQYF.